The 12 T cell receptor beta chains below come from one sample, sequenced in a study of blood T cell repertoires in COVID-19. Assay: immunoSEQ multiplex PCR; the TCRdb copy retains only in-frame clones and omits some. The table lists 150,000 to 200,000 clones, roughly 80% of them singletons. Sequencing was performed on peripheral blood. The receptors stem from a man between 65 and 85 years old with acute or convalescent COVID-19.

This clone has only a few counts. The chain uses TRBV19 and TRBJ1-2, with D possibly TRBD1 on 6 matching bases. Trimming stripped 3 bases from V and 6 bases from J, with 17 bases between. The germline gives CDR1 LNHDA, CDR2 SQIVND (reference sequence). The CDR3 totals 15 residues. CDR3 sequence: CASSIPGTTPHGYTF. Written as DNA, the CDR3 is TGTGCCAGTAGTATTCCCGGGACAACACCCCATGGCTACACCTTC.

The chain uses TRBV5-1 and TRBJ1-4; 9 bases fit TRBD1. CDR3 length equals 16 residues. Germline values: CDR1 SGHRS, CDR2 YFSETQ. V lost 4 bases to trimming and J lost 5 bases; unmatched junction nucleotides: 9. The CDR3 nucleotides read TGCGCCAGCAGCCCAGGTGGGACAGGGAGGAATGAAAAACTGTTTTTT. It specifies CASSPGGTGRNEKLFF.

The chain couples TRBV3-1 (or the pseudogene TRBV3-2) to TRBJ1-1; tentatively, D is TRBD1 (5 bases). This CDR3 is built from 14 residues. The germline V gene encodes CDR1 LGHDT and CDR2 YNNKEL (reference sequence). V dropped 3 bases and J dropped 6 bases, with 14 bases sitting between them. The CDR3 coding sequence is TGTGCCAGCAGCCAGGAACAGGAGTTGGCTGAAGCTTTCTTT. Amino acid sequence: CASSQEQELAEAFF.

The rearrangement uses TRBV6-1 and TRBJ2-7; a weak D match, TRBD1 (7 bases). Germline V gene data show CDR1 as MNHNS and CDR2 as SASEGT. V was trimmed by 4 bases and J by 2 bases, leaving 18 bases between them. This CDR3 is 16 amino acids long. The DNA for the CDR3 is TGTGCCAGCAGTGTAGGGGGGACAGACGGAACCTACGAGCAGTACTTC. Translation: CASSVGGTDGTYEQYF.

This chain uses TRBV27 with TRBJ1-1; D call uncertain. The CDR3 spans 14 residues. V was trimmed by 2 bases and J by 5 bases, leaving 12 bases between them. Looked up from germline, CDR1 is MNHEY and CDR2 is SMNVEV (reference sequence). CDR3 region: CASSLRGSRTEAFF. For the CDR3, the DNA is TGTGCCAGCAGTTTACGGGGTAGTCGGACTGAAGCTTTCTTT.

The chain combines TRBV20-1 with TRBJ2-5, with a tentative D call TRBD2 (6 bases). The germline V and J ends were trimmed by 5 bases and 5 bases, with 9 bases remaining between them. The CDR3 contains 11 residues. The germline V gene encodes CDR1 DFQATT and CDR2 SNEGSKA (reference sequence). This CDR3 is CSAGGVETQYF. The DNA of the CDR3 is TGCAGTGCTGGCGGGGTGGAGACCCAGTACTTC.

This sequence joins TRBV4-1 and TRBJ2-5; tentatively, D is TRBD2 (6 bases). V was trimmed by 1 base and J by 4 bases, leaving 13 bases between them. This CDR3 contains 15 residues. Germline CDR1 is MGHRA and CDR2 is YSYEKL. The CDR3 DNA sequence: TGCGCCAGCAGCCAAGTAACAGCGGGTGGAGAGACCCAGTACTTC. Amino acid sequence: CASSQVTAGGETQYF.

This clone was observed at least ten times. The V and J genes are TRBV5-1 and TRBJ2-3, with D unclear. The CDR3 covers 12 residues. Germline V CDR1 and CDR2: SGHRS, YFSETQ. The V and J ends lost 5 bases and 0 bases respectively, with 4 bases between them. As DNA, the CDR3 is TGCGCCAGCAGTGAGAGCACAGATACGCAGTATTTT. Its translation is CASSESTDTQYF.

This clone showed up just a few times. The chain joins TRBV27 to TRBJ1-6; no definite D call. Germline V gene sequence: CDR1 MNHEY, CDR2 SMNVEV (reference sequence). V lost 6 bases and J lost 0, with 12 bases in between. The CDR3 spans 16 residues. DNA of the CDR3: TGTGCCAGCAGAGAGCGCCCAAGCTCCTATAATTCACCCCTCCACTTT. It specifies CASRERPSSYNSPLHF.

This chain connects TRBV5-5 to TRBJ1-2; D is possibly TRBD1 (6 bases). V was pared by 2 bases and J by 3 bases, with 8 bases between. Germline lookup yields CDR1 SGHKS and CDR2 YYEKEE (reference sequence). The CDR3 contains 13 residues. DNA for the CDR3: TGTGCCAGCAGCTTACAGGGCCACTATGGCTACACCTTC. Protein sequence: CASSLQGHYGYTF.

The chain uses TRBV19 and TRBJ2-4; D remains unclear. Trimming left V 1 base short and J 1 base short, with 5 bases between. The CDR3 is 14 residues long. In germline, CDR1 is LNHDA, CDR2 SQIVND (reference sequence). The CDR3 region is CASSIVGAKNIQYF. CDR3 nucleotides: TGTGCCAGTAGTATAGTTGGCGCCAAAAACATTCAGTACTTC. Looking up the rest from reference TRBV19 and TRBJ2-4 gives the full variable domain: DGGITQSPKYLFRKEGQNVTLSCEQNLNHDAMYWYRQDPGQGLRLIYYSQIVNDFQKGDIAEGYSVSREKKESFPLTVTSAQKNPTAFYLCASSIVGAKNIQYFGAGTRLSVL.

The table lists this clone with a count of one. This chain links TRBV27 with TRBJ1-1; tentatively, D is TRBD1 (5 bases). This CDR3 has 13 amino acids. Germline CDR1 is MNHEY and CDR2 is SMNVEV (reference sequence). V lost 6 bases to trimming and J lost 4 bases, with 12 bases between them. The CDR3 DNA reads as TGTGCCAGCAGACTTCAAGGGGTCACTGAAGCTTTCTTT. As protein: CASRLQGVTEAFF.